This TCR beta chain was recovered during a study of shared clonotypes between healthy human individuals. Study-wide results and caveats: A generally larger estimated richness was seen in naive subsets than in memory subsets.

Trimming removed 6 bases from V and 0 bases from J; junction bases left unmatched: 5. This CDR3 region has 16 residues. Germline lookup yields CDR1 ENHRY and CDR2 SYGVKD. Turning to this clone: The target antigen is unknown.

Here immunoSEQ multiplex PCR was the method, and the copy in TCRdb shows in-frame clones only, minus some. Here the sample spans over a million clones, around 82% being singletons. Sequenced input: memory CD4+ T cells from PBMCs. This sample's subset: CD45RA-negative fraction. V gene TRBV10-3 combines with J gene TRBJ2-2; TRBD2 matches at 9 bases. This clonotype originated in a man between 18 and 29 years old in good health. Some clones in this sample may be carry-over from other donors' samples. The CDR3 loop is CAISYSGSANTGELFF. CDR3 nucleotide sequence: TGTGCCATCAGCTATAGCGGGAGTGCGAACACCGGGGAGCTGTTTTTT.